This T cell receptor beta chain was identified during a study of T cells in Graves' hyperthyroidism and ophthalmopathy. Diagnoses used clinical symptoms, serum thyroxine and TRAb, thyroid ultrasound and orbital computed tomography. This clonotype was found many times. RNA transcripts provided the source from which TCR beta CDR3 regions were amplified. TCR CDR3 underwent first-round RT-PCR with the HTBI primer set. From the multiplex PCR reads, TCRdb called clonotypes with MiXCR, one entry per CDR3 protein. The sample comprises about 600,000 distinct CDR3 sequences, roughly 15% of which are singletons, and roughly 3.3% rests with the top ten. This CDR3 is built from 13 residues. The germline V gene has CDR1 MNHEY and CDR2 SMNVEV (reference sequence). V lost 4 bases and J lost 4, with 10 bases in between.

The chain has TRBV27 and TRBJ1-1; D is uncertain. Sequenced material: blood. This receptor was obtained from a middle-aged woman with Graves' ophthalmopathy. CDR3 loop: CASSSRPSTEAFF. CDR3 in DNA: TGTGCCAGCAGTTCAAGGCCTTCCACTGAAGCTTTCTTT.